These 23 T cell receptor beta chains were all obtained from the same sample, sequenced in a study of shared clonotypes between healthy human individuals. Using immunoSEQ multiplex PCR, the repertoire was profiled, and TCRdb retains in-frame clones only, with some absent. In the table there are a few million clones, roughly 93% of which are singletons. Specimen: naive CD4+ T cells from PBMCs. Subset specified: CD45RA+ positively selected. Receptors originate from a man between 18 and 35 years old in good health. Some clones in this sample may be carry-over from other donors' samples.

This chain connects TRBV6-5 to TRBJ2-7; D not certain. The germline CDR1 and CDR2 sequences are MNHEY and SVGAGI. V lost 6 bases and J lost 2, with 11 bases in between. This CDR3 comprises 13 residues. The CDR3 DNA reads TGTGCCAGCAGGGGTCCGCCCCCCTACGAGCAGTACTTC. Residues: CASRGPPPYEQYF.

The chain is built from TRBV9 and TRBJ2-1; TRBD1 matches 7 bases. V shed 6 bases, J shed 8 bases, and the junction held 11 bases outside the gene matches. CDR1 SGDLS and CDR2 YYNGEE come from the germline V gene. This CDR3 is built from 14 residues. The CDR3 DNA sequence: TGTGCCAGCACTAGGGACAGTTGGGTGGATGAGCAGTTCTTC. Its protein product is CASTRDSWVDEQFF.

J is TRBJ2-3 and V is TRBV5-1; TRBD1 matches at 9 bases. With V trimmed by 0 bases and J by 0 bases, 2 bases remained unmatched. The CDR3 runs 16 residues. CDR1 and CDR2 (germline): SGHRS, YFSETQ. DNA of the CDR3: TGCGCCAGCAGCTTGGGGGACAGGGCTAGCACAGATACGCAGTATTTT. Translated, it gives CASSLGDRASTDTQYF. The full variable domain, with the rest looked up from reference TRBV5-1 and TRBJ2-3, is KAGVTQTPRYLIKTRGQQVTLSCSPISGHRSVSWYQQTPGQGLQFLFEYFSETQRNKGNFPGRFSGRQFSNSRSEMNVSTLELGDSALYLCASSLGDRASTDTQYFGPGTRLTVL.

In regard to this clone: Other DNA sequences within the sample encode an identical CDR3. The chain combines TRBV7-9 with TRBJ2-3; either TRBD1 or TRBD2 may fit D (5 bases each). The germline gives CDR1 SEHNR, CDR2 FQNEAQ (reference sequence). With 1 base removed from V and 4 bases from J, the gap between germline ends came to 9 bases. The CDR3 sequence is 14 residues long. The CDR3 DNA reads TGTGCCAGCAGCTTAGGAGGGGCCGCAGATACGCAGTATTTT. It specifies CASSLGGAADTQYF.

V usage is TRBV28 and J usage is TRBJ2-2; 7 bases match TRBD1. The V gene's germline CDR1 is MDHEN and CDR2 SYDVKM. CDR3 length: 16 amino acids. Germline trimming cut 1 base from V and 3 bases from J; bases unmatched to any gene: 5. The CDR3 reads CASSLLQGPDTGELFF. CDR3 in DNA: TGTGCCAGCAGTTTATTACAGGGGCCGGACACCGGGGAGCTGTTTTTT.

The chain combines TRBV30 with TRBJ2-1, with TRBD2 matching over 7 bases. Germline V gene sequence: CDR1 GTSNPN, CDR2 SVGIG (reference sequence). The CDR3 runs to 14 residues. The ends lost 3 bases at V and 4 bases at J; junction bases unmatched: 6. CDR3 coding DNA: TGTGCCTGGAGGGGACTATCCCTTTACAATGAGCAGTTCTTC. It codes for CAWRGLSLYNEQFF.

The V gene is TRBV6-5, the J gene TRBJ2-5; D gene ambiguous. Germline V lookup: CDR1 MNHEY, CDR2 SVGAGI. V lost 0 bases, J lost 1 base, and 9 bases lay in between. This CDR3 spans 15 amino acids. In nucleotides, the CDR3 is TGTGCCAGCAGTTACTCGACTGGAGCCCAAGAGACCCAGTACTTC. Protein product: CASSYSTGAQETQYF.

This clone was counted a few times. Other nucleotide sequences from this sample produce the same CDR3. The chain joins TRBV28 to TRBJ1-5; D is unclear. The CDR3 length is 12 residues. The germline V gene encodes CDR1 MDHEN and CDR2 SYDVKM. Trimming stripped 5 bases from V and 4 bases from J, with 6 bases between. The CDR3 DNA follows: TGTGCCAGCAGTACCAGTAATCAGCCCCAGCATTTT. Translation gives CASSTSNQPQHF.

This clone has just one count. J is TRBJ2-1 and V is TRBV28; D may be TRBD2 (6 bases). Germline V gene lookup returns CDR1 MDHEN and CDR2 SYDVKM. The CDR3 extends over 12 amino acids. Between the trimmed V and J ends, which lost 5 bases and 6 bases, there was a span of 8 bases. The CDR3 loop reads CASSQAGNEQFF. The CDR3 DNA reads TGTGCCAGCAGTCAAGCGGGCAATGAGCAGTTCTTC.

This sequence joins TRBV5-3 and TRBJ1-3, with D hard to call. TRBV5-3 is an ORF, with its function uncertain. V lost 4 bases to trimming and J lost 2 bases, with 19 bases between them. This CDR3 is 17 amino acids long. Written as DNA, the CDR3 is TGTGCCAGAAGCAGGCGGAGGGTAGAGGTTACTGGAAACACCATATATTTT. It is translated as CARSRRRVEVTGNTIYF.

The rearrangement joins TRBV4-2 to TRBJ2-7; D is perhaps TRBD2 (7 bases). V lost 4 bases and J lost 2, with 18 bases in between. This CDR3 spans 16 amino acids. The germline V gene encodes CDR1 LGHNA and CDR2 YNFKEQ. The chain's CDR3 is CASSLQLRGRTYEQYF. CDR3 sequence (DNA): TGTGCCAGCAGCCTCCAATTGCGGGGGCGAACCTACGAGCAGTACTTC.

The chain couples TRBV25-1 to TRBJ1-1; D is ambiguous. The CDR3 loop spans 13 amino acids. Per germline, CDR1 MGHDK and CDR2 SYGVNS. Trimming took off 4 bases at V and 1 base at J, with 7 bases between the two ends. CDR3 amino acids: CASSVGANTEAFF. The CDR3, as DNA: TGTGCCAGCAGTGTGGGAGCGAACACTGAAGCTTTCTTT.

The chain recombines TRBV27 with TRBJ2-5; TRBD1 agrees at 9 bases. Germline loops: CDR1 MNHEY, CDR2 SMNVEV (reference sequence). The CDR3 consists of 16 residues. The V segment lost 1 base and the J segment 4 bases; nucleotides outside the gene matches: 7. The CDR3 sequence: CASSLLDRGGIETQYF. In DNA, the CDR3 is TGTGCCAGCAGTTTATTAGACAGGGGGGGCATAGAGACCCAGTACTTC.

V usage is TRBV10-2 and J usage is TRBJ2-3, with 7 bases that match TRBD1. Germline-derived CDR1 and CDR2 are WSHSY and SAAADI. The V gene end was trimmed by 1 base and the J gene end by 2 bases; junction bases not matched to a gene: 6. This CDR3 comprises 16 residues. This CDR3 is CASSELGQPYTDTQYF. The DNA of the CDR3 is TGCGCCAGCAGTGAGTTGGGACAGCCTTACACAGATACGCAGTATTTT.

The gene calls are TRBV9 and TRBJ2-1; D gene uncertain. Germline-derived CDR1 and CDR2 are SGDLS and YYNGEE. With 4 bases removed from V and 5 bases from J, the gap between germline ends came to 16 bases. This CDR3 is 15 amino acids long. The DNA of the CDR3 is TGTGCCAGCAGCTCCAGAGGTCAGGCAGACAATGAGCAGTTCTTC. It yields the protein CASSSRGQADNEQFF.

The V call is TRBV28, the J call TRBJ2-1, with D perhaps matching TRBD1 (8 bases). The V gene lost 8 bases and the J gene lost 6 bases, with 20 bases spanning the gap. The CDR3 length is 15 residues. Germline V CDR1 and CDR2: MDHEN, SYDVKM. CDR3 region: CASETDRGGGNEQFF. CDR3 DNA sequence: TGTGCCAGCGAAACCGACAGGGGAGGGGGCAATGAGCAGTTCTTC.

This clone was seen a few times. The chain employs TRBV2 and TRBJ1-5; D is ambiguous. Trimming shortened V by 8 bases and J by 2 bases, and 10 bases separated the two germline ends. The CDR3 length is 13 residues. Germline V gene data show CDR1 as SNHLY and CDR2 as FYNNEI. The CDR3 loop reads CASSQDGNQPQHF. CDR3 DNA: TGTGCCAGCTCCCAGGACGGCAATCAGCCCCAGCATTTT.

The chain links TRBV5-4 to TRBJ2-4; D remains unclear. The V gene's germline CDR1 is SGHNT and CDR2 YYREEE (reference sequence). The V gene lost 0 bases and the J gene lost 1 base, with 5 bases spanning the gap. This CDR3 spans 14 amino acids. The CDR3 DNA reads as TGTGCCAGCAGCTTGGGCGTGGCCAAAAACATTCAGTACTTC. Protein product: CASSLGVAKNIQYF.

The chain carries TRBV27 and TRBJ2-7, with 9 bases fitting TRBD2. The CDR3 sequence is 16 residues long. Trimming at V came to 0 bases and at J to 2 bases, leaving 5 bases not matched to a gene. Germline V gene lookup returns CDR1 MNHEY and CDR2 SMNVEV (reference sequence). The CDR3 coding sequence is TGTGCCAGCAGTTTATCCAGCGGGAGGCCGGCCTACGAGCAGTACTTC. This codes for CASSLSSGRPAYEQYF.

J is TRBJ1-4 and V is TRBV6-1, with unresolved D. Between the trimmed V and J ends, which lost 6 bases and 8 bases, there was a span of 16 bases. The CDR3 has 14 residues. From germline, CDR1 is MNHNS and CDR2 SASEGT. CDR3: CASSGVTTTEKLFF. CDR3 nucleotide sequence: TGTGCCAGCAGCGGGGTTACCACCACGGAAAAACTGTTTTTT.

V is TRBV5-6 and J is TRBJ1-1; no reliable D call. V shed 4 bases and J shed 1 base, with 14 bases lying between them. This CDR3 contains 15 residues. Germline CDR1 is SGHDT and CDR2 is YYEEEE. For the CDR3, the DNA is TGTGCCAGCAGCCCGAGAGGACGGCCGAACACTGAAGCTTTCTTT. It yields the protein CASSPRGRPNTEAFF.

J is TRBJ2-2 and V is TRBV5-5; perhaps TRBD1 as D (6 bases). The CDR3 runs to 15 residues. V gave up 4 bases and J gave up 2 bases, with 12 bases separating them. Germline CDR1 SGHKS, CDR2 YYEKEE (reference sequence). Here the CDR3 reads CASSRTVYNTGELFF. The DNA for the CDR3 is TGTGCCAGCAGCCGGACAGTGTATAACACCGGGGAGCTGTTTTTT.

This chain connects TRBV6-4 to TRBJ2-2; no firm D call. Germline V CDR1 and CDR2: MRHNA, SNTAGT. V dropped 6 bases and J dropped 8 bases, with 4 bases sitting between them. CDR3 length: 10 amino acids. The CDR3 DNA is TGTGCCAGCAGGCAGGGGGAGCTGTTTTTT. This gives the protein CASRQGELFF.